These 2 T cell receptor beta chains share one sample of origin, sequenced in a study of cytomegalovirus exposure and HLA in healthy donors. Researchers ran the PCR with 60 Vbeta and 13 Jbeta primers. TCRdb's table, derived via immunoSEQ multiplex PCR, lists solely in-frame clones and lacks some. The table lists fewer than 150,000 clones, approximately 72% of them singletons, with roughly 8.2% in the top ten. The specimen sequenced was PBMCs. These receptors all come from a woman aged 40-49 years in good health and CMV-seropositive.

CDR3 sequence reads: CAISERGSSYEQYF. The CDR3, as DNA: TGTGCCATCAGTGAAAGGGGAAGCTCCTACGAGCAGTACTTC. V usage is TRBV10-3 and J usage is TRBJ2-7; weak D call: TRBD1 (5 bases). Trimming took 3 bases from V and 0 from J, leaving 9 bases between them. The germline V gene encodes CDR1 ENHRY and CDR2 SYGVKD. The CDR3 contains 14 residues.

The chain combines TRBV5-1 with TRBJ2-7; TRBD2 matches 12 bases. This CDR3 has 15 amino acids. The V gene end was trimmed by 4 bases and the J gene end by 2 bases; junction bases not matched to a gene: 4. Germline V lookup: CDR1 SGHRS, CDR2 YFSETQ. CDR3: CASSHPSGGAYEQYF. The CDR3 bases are TGCGCCAGCAGCCACCCTAGCGGGGGGGCCTACGAGCAGTACTTC.